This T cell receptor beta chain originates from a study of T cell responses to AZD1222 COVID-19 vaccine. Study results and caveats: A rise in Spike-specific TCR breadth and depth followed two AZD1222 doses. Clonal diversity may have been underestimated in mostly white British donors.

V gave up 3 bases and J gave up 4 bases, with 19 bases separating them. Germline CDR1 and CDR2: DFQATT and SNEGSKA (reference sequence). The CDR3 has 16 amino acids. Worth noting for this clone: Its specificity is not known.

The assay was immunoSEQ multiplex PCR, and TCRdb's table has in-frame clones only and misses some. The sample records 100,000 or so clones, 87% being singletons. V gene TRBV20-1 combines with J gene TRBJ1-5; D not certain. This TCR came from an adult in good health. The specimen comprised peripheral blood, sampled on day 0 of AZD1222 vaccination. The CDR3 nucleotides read TGCAGTGCTAGTCCCAGGTATTCTCCTTCGAATCAGCCCCAGCATTTT. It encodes CSASPRYSPSNQPQHF.